The present entry profiles one TCR beta chain with its context. What it binds is not known. Sequence at one end of the junction differs from germline and may be a read error. This CDR3 contains 13 residues. The V gene's germline CDR1 is SNHLY and CDR2 FYNNEI. The entry originates in a study of T cell repertoires in cytomegalovirus infection. For the study at large: Selected CMV epitopes included recently identified HLA-C-restricted ones as well as well-studied HLA-B-restricted ones.

TCRdb passed the reads through MiXCR, listing each CDR3 protein once. Counted here are around 570,000 distinct CDR3 sequences, just under 40% occurring once; the ten biggest clones make up about half. The receptor was isolated from a human donor in good health (CMV status not recorded). Some clones in this sample may be carry-over from other donors' samples. The material sequenced was cultured PBMCs, taken from culture after CMV antigen stimulation. The chain uses TRBV2 and TRBJ2-2; the D is unclear. The CDR3, as DNA: TGTGCCAGCAGAGAAGAACTGGCCGGGGAGCTGTTTTTT. Protein product: CASREELAGELFF.